The clone carrying this T cell receptor (beta chain) was detected once. For amplifying TCRs, the PCR ran for around 20 cycles with Phusion, which was used together with a constant-region primer and the adapter on the V primers. TCRdb ran MiXCR on the reads and lists one entry per CDR3 protein. The repertoire includes 50,000 or so distinct CDR3 sequences, around 35% of them detected once, and under 8.5% sits in the top ten. The ends were cut back, 3 bases at V and 1 base at J, with 10 bases in the middle. CDR3 length equals 15 residues. Stated time point: after trial treatment. Treatment described: LDRT plus nivolumab, ipilimumab, low-dose cyclophosphamide and aspirin (RACIN trial). Donors were given nivolumab, ipilimumab, aspirin, low-dose cyclophosphamide and low-dose radiotherapy. The data belong to a study of low-dose radiotherapy and immunotherapy resistance in tumors. For the study at large: While receiving nivolumab 240 mg every two weeks, patients also received ipilimumab 1 mg/kg every six weeks, both intravenously.

The sequence was collected from a male donor with rectosigmoid adenocarcinoma. The sample consisted of PBMCs, taken after low-dose radiotherapy plus immunotherapy. This rearrangement joins TRBV12-3 or TRBV12-4 to TRBJ2-1; tentatively, D is TRBD1 or TRBD2 (6 bases each). The CDR3 reads CASSFRRGSYNEQFF. CDR3 in DNA: TGTGCCAGCAGTTTCAGGAGGGGGTCCTACAATGAGCAGTTCTTC.